This record concerns one TCR beta chain sequence. The data are from a study of blood T cell repertoires in COVID-19. The wider study: PBMCs, B-cell-depleted T cells, or T cells were the source of the cDNA or gDNA that made up the material.

The assay was immunoSEQ multiplex PCR, and TCRdb's table has in-frame clones only and misses some. Of approximately 100,000 clones listed, 69% are singletons. CDR3 length: 14 residues. J lost 2 bases, V lost 5 bases, and 3 bases had no gene match. Germline lookup yields CDR1 SEHNR and CDR2 FQNEAQ (reference sequence). The sequence was collected from an elderly man with acute or convalescent COVID-19. This chain links TRBV7-9 with TRBJ2-1, with 7 nucleotides matching TRBD2. The sample consisted of peripheral blood. CDR3 DNA: TGTGCCAGCAGCCCTGGGGGGGCCTACAATGAGCAGTTCTTC. This translates into CASSPGGAYNEQFF.